This T cell receptor beta chain came from a study of shared clonotypes between healthy human individuals. Findings and limits, study-wide: Since donors were few, the genetic and exposure-history diversity represented was limited. Several donors held around 5% of naive CD4 clonotypes in common. Larger estimated richness was generally recorded for naive subsets relative to memory subsets.

Comment on this clone: Its antigen is not identified.

The assay was immunoSEQ multiplex PCR, and TCRdb's table has in-frame clones only and misses some. The sample carries a few million clones, about nine tenths recorded once. Germline loops: CDR1 MGHRA, CDR2 YSYEKL. V shed 2 bases and J shed 8 bases, with 15 bases lying between them. The CDR3 extends over 14 amino acids. The TCR comes from a young man in good health. Some clones in this sample may be carry-over from other donors' samples. The sequencing sample was made of naive CD4+ T cells from PBMCs. Subset described: CD45RA+ positively selected. This chain links TRBV4-1 with TRBJ1-2; D is unresolved. CDR3 sequence: CASSQPWREGGYTF. The CDR3 DNA follows: TGCGCCAGCAGCCAACCCTGGCGGGAAGGAGGCTACACCTTC.